The source of this TCR beta chain is a study of molecular identifiers for immune sequencing clone quantification. On this clonotype: Its antigen is still unknown.

With RNA at 10%, 30% or 50%, naive CD8 libraries came from roughly 18,000 to 920,000 sorted cells. TCRdb ran MiXCR on the PCR reads and lists one entry per CDR3 protein. This sample has approximately 60,000 distinct CDR3 sequences, with approximately 18% found just once. Study-level points and caveats: Clone sizes that are highly expanded could be underestimated when identical TCR molecules share a barcode.

This CDR3 comprises 14 residues. Germline V CDR1 and CDR2: MNHEY, SMNVEV (reference sequence). V shed 4 bases and J 4 bases; nucleotides not matched to a gene: 5. The sequenced sample consisted of naive CD8+ T cells from blood, with Jurkat cell RNA spiked in. Subset denoted: FACS-sorted CD8+CD4-CCR7+CD45RA+ naive T cells. The sequence was collected from a human donor in good health. Some libraries in this study had Jurkat cell RNA spiked in. The chain has TRBV27 and TRBJ2-3; 7 positions match TRBD2. CDR3 residues: CASSSWGGADTQYF. Written as DNA, the CDR3 is TGTGCCAGCAGTTCCTGGGGAGGGGCAGATACGCAGTATTTT.